Below are 27 T cell receptor beta chains sequenced from a single sample in a study of shared clonotypes between healthy human individuals. The table came from immunoSEQ multiplex PCR; TCRdb's copy has only in-frame clones and leaves some out. The profile shows 950,000 to 1,300,000 clones, 65% to 80% of them singletons. The sample comprised memory CD4+ T cells sorted from blood. Subset reported: CD45RA-negative fraction. The receptors were gathered from a man between 18 and 35 years old in good health.

The V gene is TRBV9, the J gene TRBJ2-3; 7 positions agree with TRBD2. This CDR3 is 15 amino acids long. Trimming cost V 1 base and J 6 bases; bases outside gene matches: 8. Germline CDR1 is SGDLS and CDR2 is YYNGEE. Here the CDR3 DNA reads TGTGCCAGCAGCGTATCCGGACTAGTAAGCGATACGCAGTATTTT. As protein: CASSVSGLVSDTQYF. Full variable domain (rest looked up from reference TRBV9 and TRBJ2-3): DSGVTQTPKHLITATGQRVTLRCSPRSGDLSVYWYQQSLDQGLQFLIQYYNGEERAKGNILERFSAQQFPDLHSELNLSSLELGDSALYFCASSVSGLVSDTQYFGPGTRLTVL.

This sequence joins TRBV27 and TRBJ1-3; no clear D gene. V lost 6 bases to trimming and J lost 0 bases, with 12 bases between them. This CDR3 is 15 amino acids long. CDR1 MNHEY and CDR2 SMNVEV come from the germline V gene (reference sequence). The CDR3 nucleotides read TGTGCCAGCAGGCCTGGACGGAACTCTGGAAACACCATATATTTT. It yields the protein CASRPGRNSGNTIYF.

This clone was counted a single time. The gene calls are TRBV20-1 and TRBJ2-5, with 9 bases aligning to TRBD1. The CDR3 spans 11 residues. J gave up 8 bases and V 6 bases, and 4 bases lay outside the gene matches. Germline CDR1 DFQATT, CDR2 SNEGSKA (reference sequence). This chain's CDR3 is CSAAQGATQYF. In DNA form, the CDR3 reads TGCAGTGCCGCACAGGGGGCTACCCAGTACTTC.

The chain carries TRBV19 and TRBJ2-7, with 10 positions matching TRBD2. CDR3 size: 17 residues. Trimming cost V 3 bases and J 2 bases; bases outside gene matches: 10. CDR1 is LNHDA, CDR2 SQIVND, per germline (reference sequence). CDR3 loop: CASSMGRTSGYPYEQYF. The CDR3 bases are TGTGCCAGTAGTATGGGACGGACTAGCGGTTACCCCTACGAGCAGTACTTC.

The chain is built from TRBV6-1 and TRBJ1-2; no firm D call. V was trimmed by 0 bases and J by 0 bases, leaving 8 bases between them. Germline values: CDR1 MNHNS, CDR2 SASEGT. The CDR3 runs 15 residues. CDR3 in amino acids: CASSEAGAANYGYTF. The CDR3 region has the DNA TGTGCCAGCAGTGAAGCGGGCGCAGCTAACTATGGCTACACCTTC.

The rearrangement links TRBV5-6 to TRBJ2-5; D perhaps matches TRBD2 (5 bases). The V gene lost 4 bases and the J gene lost 4 bases, with 11 bases spanning the gap. Germline lookup yields CDR1 SGHDT and CDR2 YYEEEE. The CDR3 consists of 13 residues. CDR3 loop: CASSPDAGETQYF. The CDR3 DNA reads TGTGCCAGCAGCCCGGACGCGGGAGAGACCCAGTACTTC.

V is TRBV5-1 and J is TRBJ1-2; 8 bases agree with TRBD1. Germline V gene sequence: CDR1 SGHRS, CDR2 YFSETQ. The CDR3 runs to 16 residues. J was trimmed by 4 bases and V by 0 bases; bases with no gene match: 8. CDR3 DNA sequence: TGCGCCAGCAGCTTGGCCGGACAGGGATCGGGCTATGGCTACACCTTC. Its protein is CASSLAGQGSGYGYTF.

This chain connects TRBV30 to TRBJ2-6; D unclear. CDR3 length: 14 residues. Germline assignment: CDR1 GTSNPN and CDR2 SVGIG (reference sequence). V was pared by 3 bases and J by 0 bases, with 6 bases between. The CDR3 bases are TGTGCCTGGAGGTTTTTCTCTGGGGCCAACGTCCTGACTTTC. Translating gives CAWRFFSGANVLTF.

This clone was seen only a few times. The CDR3 reads CAISEARLRTGTYEQYF. In nucleotides, the CDR3 is TGTGCCATCAGTGAGGCTCGACTCAGGACAGGGACCTACGAGCAGTACTTC. The chain recombines TRBV10-3 with TRBJ2-7; 8 nucleotides line up with TRBD1. Germline loops: CDR1 ENHRY, CDR2 SYGVKD. Trimming took 2 bases from V and 2 from J; bases not matched to a gene: 11. This CDR3 contains 17 residues.

This rearrangement joins TRBV11-3 to TRBJ2-1; the match to TRBD2 covers 7 bases. The CDR3 totals 15 residues. Germline V CDR1 and CDR2: SGHNT, YENEEA. Trimming removed 3 bases from V and 5 bases from J; junction bases left unmatched: 7. The CDR3 is CASSLTGGRNNEQFF. The CDR3, as DNA: TGTGCCAGCAGCTTGACCGGCGGGAGAAACAATGAGCAGTTCTTC. Full variable domain (missing parts from reference TRBV11-3 and TRBJ2-1): EAGVVQSPRYKIIEKKQPVAFWCNPISGHNTLYWYLQNLGQGPELLIRYENEEAVDDSQLPKDRFSAERLKGVDSTLKIQPAELGDSAVYLCASSLTGGRNNEQFFGPGTRLTVL.

J is TRBJ2-3 and V is TRBV7-8; D is undetermined. Trimming pared 1 base from V and 2 bases from J, leaving 10 bases between. This CDR3 is 15 amino acids long. Germline CDR1 reads SGHVS; CDR2 reads FQNEAQ. CDR3 DNA sequence: TGTGCCAGCAGCTTAGGTCGCGTGTTCACAGATACGCAGTATTTT. It translates to CASSLGRVFTDTQYF.

This clone showed up many times. The J gene is TRBJ1-5, the V gene TRBV19; D unclear. CDR3 length equals 15 residues. The V gene lost 6 bases and the J gene lost 4 bases, with 16 bases spanning the gap. Per germline, CDR1 LNHDA and CDR2 SQIVND (reference sequence). CDR3 in DNA: TGTGCCAGTAGCGCGTTCCGGGAACTGAATCAGCCCCAGCATTTT. This gives the protein CASSAFRELNQPQHF.

J is TRBJ1-5 and V is TRBV15; TRBD1 is a possible D gene (5 bases). Germline V gene sequence: CDR1 LNHNV, CDR2 YYDKDF (reference sequence). This CDR3 has 15 residues. Trimming pared 2 bases from V and 6 bases from J, leaving 14 bases between. CDR3 amino acids: CATSRFQGSGQPQHF. In nucleotides, the CDR3 is TGTGCCACCAGCAGATTTCAGGGAAGCGGTCAGCCCCAGCATTTT. Full variable domain (rest looked up from reference TRBV15 and TRBJ1-5): DAMVIQNPRYQVTQFGKPVTLSCSQTLNHNVMYWYQQKSSQAPKLLFHYYDKDFNNEADTPDNFQSRRPNTSFCFLDIRSPGLGDTAMYLCATSRFQGSGQPQHFGDGTRLSIL.

The V call is TRBV5-1, the J call TRBJ2-2; 9 nucleotides line up with TRBD2. J gave up 6 bases and V 6 bases, and 9 bases lay outside the gene matches. The CDR3 runs to 15 residues. CDR1 SGHRS and CDR2 YFSETQ come from the germline V gene. The CDR3 is CASTLAGAIAGELFF. CDR3 nucleotide sequence: TGCGCCAGCACCTTAGCGGGAGCCATTGCCGGGGAGCTGTTTTTT.

This clone was detected ten times or more. The V gene is TRBV4-2, the J gene TRBJ1-4; weak D call: TRBD1 (6 bases). V lost 3 bases, J lost 7 bases, and 18 bases lay in between. The CDR3 has 16 amino acids. CDR1 LGHNA and CDR2 YNFKEQ come from the germline V gene. This CDR3 is CASSQGGGGLSEKLFF. The CDR3 bases are TGTGCCAGCAGCCAGGGGGGCGGGGGGCTGAGTGAAAAACTGTTTTTT.

This clone appeared a few times. CDR3 nucleotides: TGCGCCAGCACTGAGGCACTAACGAACACCGGGGAGCTGTTTTTT. This encodes CASTEALTNTGELFF. V and J are TRBV5-1 and TRBJ2-2; D remains unclear. The length of the CDR3 is 15 residues. V lost 6 bases, J lost 0 bases, and 12 bases lay in between. Germline-derived CDR1 and CDR2 are SGHRS and YFSETQ.

The V call is TRBV6-6, the J call TRBJ2-1; D might be TRBD1 (7 bases). The germline V gene has CDR1 MNHNY and CDR2 SVGAGI (reference sequence). V dropped 5 bases and J dropped 10 bases, with 21 bases sitting between them. CDR3 length: 15 residues. CDR3 loop: CASSPLTGRLYEQFF. The CDR3 DNA is TGTGCCAGCAGTCCATTGACAGGGAGGTTATACGAGCAGTTCTTC.

The V gene is TRBV4-1, the J gene TRBJ2-3; D is tentatively TRBD1 or TRBD2 (5 bases each). The V and J ends lost 1 base and 6 bases respectively, with 11 bases between them. The CDR3 covers 14 residues. Germline V lookup: CDR1 MGHRA, CDR2 YSYEKL. CDR3 sequence (DNA): TGCGCCAGCAGCCAAGGACCCGAGGGGGATACGCAGTATTTT. Translated: CASSQGPEGDTQYF.

The CDR3 DNA reads TGTGCCAGCAGTTTCGCCCGGGACAGGGGTAAACTGTTTTTT. Its translation: CASSFARDRGKLFF. The chain is built from TRBV28 and TRBJ1-4; 10 nucleotides align to TRBD1. V was pared by 3 bases and J by 11 bases, with 6 bases of the junction left unmatched. The germline V gene has CDR1 MDHEN and CDR2 SYDVKM. This CDR3 has 14 residues.

The chain carries TRBV10-3 and TRBJ1-1; 7 nucleotides match TRBD1. V shed 6 bases, J shed 0 bases, and the junction held 4 bases outside the gene matches. Germline CDR1 and CDR2: ENHRY and SYGVKD. CDR3 length: 14 residues. CDR3 sequence reads: CAIRPGQMNTEAFF. The DNA for the CDR3 is TGTGCCATCAGACCGGGACAGATGAACACTGAAGCTTTCTTT.

This clone has a single count. The genes are TRBV9 and TRBJ2-3; D might be TRBD1 or TRBD2, each matching 5 bases. V dropped 3 bases and J dropped 4 bases, with 12 bases sitting between them. Germline values: CDR1 SGDLS, CDR2 YYNGEE. This CDR3 comprises 14 residues. The CDR3 bases are TGTGCCAGCAGCGAGTCCCTGGGGGCAGATACGCAGTATTTT. It translates to CASSESLGADTQYF.

The chain employs TRBV28 and TRBJ1-1; a possible D gene is TRBD1 (6 bases). Germline CDR1 reads MDHEN; CDR2 reads SYDVKM. Trimming removed 5 bases at V and 7 bases at J, with 8 bases between. CDR3 length: 11 residues. The CDR3 DNA is TGTGCCAGCAGTGAGACAGGTGAAGCTTTCTTT. Translating it yields CASSETGEAFF.

This chain joins TRBV11-3 and TRBJ2-1; weak D call: TRBD2 (7 bases). CDR1 and CDR2 from the germline V gene are SGHNT and YENEEA. The CDR3 runs to 13 residues. The V and J ends lost 4 bases and 9 bases respectively, with 13 bases between them. Written as DNA, the CDR3 is TGTGCCAGCAGCTCGCTGGGGGGGGCTGAGCAGTTCTTC. It encodes CASSSLGGAEQFF. Combining the CDR3 with reference TRBV11-3 and TRBJ2-1 gives the whole variable domain EAGVVQSPRYKIIEKKQPVAFWCNPISGHNTLYWYLQNLGQGPELLIRYENEEAVDDSQLPKDRFSAERLKGVDSTLKIQPAELGDSAVYLCASSSLGGAEQFFGPGTRLTVL.

As regards this clone: Other DNA sequences in the same sample also yield this CDR3. The genes are TRBV28 and TRBJ1-2, with TRBD1 matching 7 bases. The CDR3 is 13 amino acids. CDR1 is MDHEN and CDR2 is SYDVKM in the germline V gene. J was trimmed by 3 bases and V by 6 bases; bases with no gene match: 4. The CDR3 region has the DNA TGTGCCAGCAGATCAGGGGGGGACTATGGCTACACCTTC. This gives the protein CASRSGGDYGYTF.

V is TRBV6-1 and J is TRBJ1-2, with D possibly matching TRBD1 (6 bases). CDR1 is MNHNS, CDR2 SASEGT, per germline. CDR3 size: 13 residues. V was shortened by 10 bases and J by 4 bases, with 16 bases between the two germline ends. Written as DNA, the CDR3 is TGTGCCACCTCCCCCGAGGGGGGCTATGGCTACACCTTC. It codes for CATSPEGGYGYTF.

The rearrangement uses TRBV2 and TRBJ2-1; D gene ambiguous. The length of the CDR3 is 11 residues. V was trimmed by 5 bases and J by 9 bases, leaving 8 bases between them. Germline CDR1 reads SNHLY; CDR2 reads FYNNEI. CDR3 in amino acids: CASSRGLEQFF. CDR3 DNA sequence: TGTGCCAGCAGTCGAGGTCTTGAGCAGTTCTTC.

The table lists this clone with a few counts. The gene calls are TRBV30 and TRBJ1-5; perhaps TRBD1 as D (5 bases). CDR3 length: 16 residues. CDR1 and CDR2 from the germline V gene are GTSNPN and SVGIG (reference sequence). V shed 4 bases and J shed 3 bases, with 19 bases lying between them. DNA of the CDR3: TGTGCCTGGAAGCCGAAGGGGCCTCCACACAATCAGCCCCAGCATTTT. Translation: CAWKPKGPPHNQPQHF. Variable domain in full (rest from reference TRBV30 and TRBJ1-5): SQTIHQWPATLVQPVGSPLSLECTVEGTSNPNLYWYRQAAGRGLQLLFYSVGIGQISSEVPQNLSASRPQDRQFILSSKKLLLSDSGFYLCAWKPKGPPHNQPQHFGDGTRLSIL.